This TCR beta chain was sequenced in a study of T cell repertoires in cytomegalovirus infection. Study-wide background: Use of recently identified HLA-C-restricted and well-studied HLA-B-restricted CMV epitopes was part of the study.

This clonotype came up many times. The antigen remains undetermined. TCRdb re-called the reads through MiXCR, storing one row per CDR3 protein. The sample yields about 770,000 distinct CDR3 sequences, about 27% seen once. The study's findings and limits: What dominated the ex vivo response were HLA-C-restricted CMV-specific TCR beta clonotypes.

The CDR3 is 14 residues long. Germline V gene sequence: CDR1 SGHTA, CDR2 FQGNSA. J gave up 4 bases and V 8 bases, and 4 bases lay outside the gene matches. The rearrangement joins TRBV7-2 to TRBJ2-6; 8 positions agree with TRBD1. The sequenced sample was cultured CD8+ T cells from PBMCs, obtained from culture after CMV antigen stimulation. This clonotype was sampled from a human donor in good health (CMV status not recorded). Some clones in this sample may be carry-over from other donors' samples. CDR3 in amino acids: CASPDREGANVLTF. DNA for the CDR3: TGTGCCAGCCCGGACAGGGAAGGGGCCAACGTCCTGACTTTC.